These T cell receptor beta chains were read from a single sample in a study of blood T cells in healthy people across ages. In TCRdb, the 5' RACE reads were re-called with MiXCR into one record per CDR3 protein. The repertoire holds about 1.1 million distinct CDR3 sequences, with 30% to 40% as singletons. What was sequenced was blood. These receptors all come from a man aged 18 to 29 in good health. Both conserved end residues are part of each CDR3. The D gene is left open where the match is weak. Clone size, where shown, is once, few, many, or a class for clones that have expanded.

>NA|NA|TRBJ2-5|TRBV7-2
TGTGCCAGCATCTTAACTACCCAAGAGACCCAGTACTTC
CASILTTQETQYF
>NA|NA|TRBJ2-7|TRBV6-5
TGTGCCAGCAGCCGGGACCCTGGGGATTACGAGCAGTACTTC
CASSRDPGDYEQYF
>NA|NA|TRBJ1-2|TRBV6-5
TGTGCCAGCACTAATTCCGGGGGCGGTAACTATGGCTACACCTTC
CASTNSGGGNYGYTF
>NA|TRBD2|TRBJ2-1|TRBV7-3
TGTGCCAGCTCCTGGCAGACCGGGAGGGATGAGCAGTTCTTC
CASSWQTGRDEQFF
>few|TRBD2|TRBJ2-5|TRBV5-1
TGCGCCAGCAGCTTGTACATAGCGGGGCTCCAAGAGACCCAGTACTTC
CASSLYIAGLQETQYF
>few|NA|TRBJ2-7|TRBV7-2
TGTGCCAGCAGCTTTGGGGGTGACTCCTACGAGCAGTACTTC
CASSFGGDSYEQYF
>few|NA|TRBJ2-2|TRBV25-1
TGTGCCAGCAGTAGCAACGAGGACGGGGAGCTGTTTTTT
CASSSNEDGELFF
>many|NA|TRBJ2-1|TRBV20-1
TGCAGTGCTAGAGATAATGAGCAGTTCTTC
CSARDNEQFF
>NA|TRBD1|TRBJ1-2|TRBV20-1
TGCAGTGCTAGTGAGACAGGGCGCTATGGCTACACCTTC
CSASETGRYGYTF
>few|NA|TRBJ2-7|TRBV20-1
TGCAGTGCTAGAGATACGTCTACAGCCTACGAGCAGTACTTC
CSARDTSTAYEQYF
>NA|TRBD1|TRBJ1-1|TRBV20-1
TGCAGTGCTGACGCGTGGGGACAGGGGGCGAACACTGAAGCTTTCTTT
CSADAWGQGANTEAFF
>NA|TRBD1|TRBJ2-5|TRBV6-5
TGTGCCAGCAGTTACTCGACTCCTGTGACAGGGTCCCAAGAGACCCAGTACTTC
CASSYSTPVTGSQETQYF
>NA|TRBD1|TRBJ1-6|TRBV10-3
TGTGCCATCAGTGAGGGACAGGTATCACCCCTCCACTTT
CAISEGQVSPLHF
>many|TRBD1|TRBJ1-4|TRBV7-2
TGTGCCAGCAGCTTAGCGACAGGGAATGAAAAACTGTTTTTT
CASSLATGNEKLFF
>few|NA|TRBJ2-5|TRBV7-2
TGTGCCAGCAGCTCGCTCTCGCGGGGCTACAATGAGCAGTACTTC
CASSSLSRGYNEQYF
>NA|NA|TRBJ1-2|TRBV25-1
TGTGCCAGCAGTAAAACTCTGAGCGACGATGGCTACACCTTC
CASSKTLSDDGYTF
>many|TRBD1|TRBJ2-1|TRBV12-3/TRBV12-4
TGTGCCAGCAGTTGGGACAGCAATGAGCAGTTCTTC
CASSWDSNEQFF
>few|NA|TRBJ2-7|TRBV2
TGTGCCAGCAGAAGGGACGGGATATACGAGCAGTACTTC
CASRRDGIYEQYF
>few|NA|TRBJ1-1|TRBV29-1
TGCGCCGTTTGGGGAAGGGGTGAAGCTTTCTTT
CAVWGRGEAFF
>NA|NA|TRBJ2-1|TRBV5-6
TGTGCCAGCAGCGTGGGACGAATCTCTATGGGGCAGTTCTTC
CASSVGRISMGQFF
>NA|NA|TRBJ2-1|TRBV12-3/TRBV12-4
TGTGCCAGCAGTCCCCCAGCTGGGGCCTACAATGAGCAGTTCTTC
CASSPPAGAYNEQFF
>NA|TRBD1|TRBJ2-2|TRBV27
TGTGCCAGCAGTCCTATGGGACAGGGCGTTTTGACCGGGGAGCTGTTTTTT
CASSPMGQGVLTGELFF
>NA|NA|TRBJ2-5|TRBV6-2/TRBV6-3
TGTGCCAGCACCCCTTCTCCGGGGCAACCGACCGACCGCGAGACCCAGTACTTC
CASTPSPGQPTDRETQYF
>few|NA|TRBJ1-4|TRBV3-1
TGTGCCAGCAGCCCCGGAACGGCCATCGGTGAAAAACTGTTTTTT
CASSPGTAIGEKLFF
>NA|NA|TRBJ1-1|TRBV9
TGTGCCAGCAGCGTAGGCATGGGGAACACTGAAGCTTTCTTT
CASSVGMGNTEAFF
>NA|NA|TRBJ1-1|TRBV6-5
TGTGCCAGTAAACCGGGATCAATGAACACTGAAGCTTTCTTT
CASKPGSMNTEAFF
>NA|TRBD1|TRBJ2-1|TRBV29-1
TGCAGCGTTGGGGGCAGGGGGCCCCGCAATGAGCAGTTCTTC
CSVGGRGPRNEQFF
>NA|NA|TRBJ1-2|TRBV10-3
TGTGCCATCAGTGAGTCGGGGGGTTCCCAGTATGGCTACACCTTC
CAISESGGSQYGYTF
>NA|NA|TRBJ2-1|TRBV12-3/TRBV12-4
TGTGCCAGCAGTTCGGGACTCCAACTGGAGCAGTTCTTC
CASSSGLQLEQFF
>few|NA|TRBJ1-6|TRBV2
TGTGCCAGCTCGGCTAGCTCCTATAATTCACCCCTCCACTTT
CASSASSYNSPLHF
>NA|NA|TRBJ2-2|TRBV7-8
TGTGCCAGCAGCTTAGAGGTACAGGCGATCACCGGGGAGCTGTTTTTT
CASSLEVQAITGELFF
>few|NA|TRBJ2-7|TRBV12-5
TGTGCTAGTGGTTTGACTTCCTCCTACGAGCAGTACTTC
CASGLTSSYEQYF
>many|TRBD1|TRBJ2-3|TRBV20-1
TGCAGTGCTATAGGGGGCTCTAGCACAGATACGCAGTATTTT
CSAIGGSSTDTQYF
>few|NA|TRBJ2-1|TRBV29-1
TGCAGCGTTCCCATAGACTCCTACAATGAGCAGTTCTTC
CSVPIDSYNEQFF
>few|TRBD2|TRBJ2-7|TRBV27
TGTGCCAGCAGTCGCCTAGCGGGGTCCTACGAGCAGTACTTC
CASSRLAGSYEQYF
>NA|TRBD2|TRBJ2-1|TRBV25-1
TGTGCCAGCAGTGAATATCGGGGGGACTACAATGAGCAGTTCTTC
CASSEYRGDYNEQFF
>NA|TRBD2|TRBJ2-7|TRBV5-1
TGCGCCAGCAGCTACCTAGCGGCACTCTCCTACAATGAGCAGTACTTC
CASSYLAALSYNEQYF
>few|NA|TRBJ1-6|TRBV5-6
TGTGCCAGCAGCTTGGTTGGCAGGGCACATAATTCACCCCTCCACTTT
CASSLVGRAHNSPLHF
>few|TRBD1|TRBJ2-5|TRBV20-1
TGCAGTGCTACCGGACAGGGTCCGGAGACCCAGTACTTC
CSATGQGPETQYF
>once|TRBD2|TRBJ2-3|TRBV9
TGTGCCAGCAGCGCGACGCGGGGGGGCCGAACAGATACGCAGTATTTT
CASSATRGGRTDTQYF
>few|TRBD1|TRBJ1-1|TRBV6-6
TGTGCCAGCAGTTACTCCCAGGGGGACCCTGAAGCTTTCTTT
CASSYSQGDPEAFF
>NA|NA|TRBJ1-6|TRBV9
TGTGCCAGCACCGTAGGACAGAACTATAATTCACCCCTCCACTTT
CASTVGQNYNSPLHF
>NA|NA|TRBJ1-6|TRBV20-1
TGCAGTGCTCCACAGGGCTTGGGGAATTCACCCCTCCACTTT
CSAPQGLGNSPLHF
>few|TRBD2|TRBJ2-5|TRBV7-2
TGTGCCAGCAGACCAGGAGCCGGACTAGCTACCCACGAGACCCAGTACTTC
CASRPGAGLATHETQYF
>NA|TRBD1|TRBJ1-1|TRBV27
TGTGCCAGCAGTCCGCGGGACAGGGAGAACACTGAAGCTTTCTTT
CASSPRDRENTEAFF
>NA|NA|TRBJ2-1|TRBV20-1
TGCAGTGCTCTCCGGGACCATGAGCAGTTCTTC
CSALRDHEQFF
>NA|NA|TRBJ2-7|TRBV4-3
TGCGCCAGCAGCCAAGATAGTATAGGGGACTCCTACGAGCAGTACTTC
CASSQDSIGDSYEQYF
>NA|NA|TRBJ2-1|TRBV4-1
TGCGCCAGCAGCCAATCAGGGGGGGGACGATCCTACAATGAGCAGTTCTTC
CASSQSGGGRSYNEQFF
>NA|NA|TRBJ2-4|TRBV11-2
NA
CASSLNSFLETQYF
>few|TRBD1|TRBJ2-3|TRBV10-2
TGCGCCAGCAGTAACAGGGGAGATACGCAGTATTTT
CASSNRGDTQYF
>few|NA|TRBJ2-5|TRBV6-4
TGTGCCAGCAGTGTTGGAGCGGGTGCCCAAGGGACCCAGTACTTC
CASSVGAGAQGTQYF
>few|TRBD1|TRBJ1-2|TRBV5-1
TGCGCCAGCAGCTTGGGGACAGGGTTGGGTAACGACTACACCTTC
CASSLGTGLGNDYTF
>NA|NA|TRBJ1-5|TRBV4-1
TGCGCCAGCAGCCAAGTGCCTTTCAGGGGAGTGAGGAATCAGCCCCAGCATTTT
CASSQVPFRGVRNQPQHF
>many|NA|TRBJ1-2|TRBV29-1
TGCAGCGTTGATCCTGGGCACTATGGCTACACCTTC
CSVDPGHYGYTF